This is a list of T cell receptor beta chains from one sample in a study of blood T cell repertoires in COVID-19. Some clones are missing from TCRdb's copy, which holds only in-frame ones; the method was immunoSEQ multiplex PCR. The data hold over 200,000 clones, with approximately 86% observed a single time. Sample: peripheral blood. The receptors come from a woman aged 30 to 39 who had recovered from COVID-19. Each CDR3 is given with its conserved first and last residue. D genes are given only for firm matches. The listing skips clone size in some rows; elsewhere it reads once, few, many or a size class.

D	size	V	J	CDR3	DNA
-	-	TRBV9	TRBJ1-1	CASSSGLGNTEAFF	TGTGCCAGCAGCAGCGGATTAGGGAACACTGAAGCTTTCTTT
-	-	TRBV2	TRBJ1-1	CASSIERRTEAFF	TGTGCCAGCAGTATTGAAAGGAGGACTGAAGCTTTCTTT
-	-	TRBV5-1	TRBJ2-7	CASSSQGPPYEQYF	TGCGCCAGCAGCAGCCAGGGTCCCCCCTACGAGCAGTACTTC
TRBD2	few	TRBV27	TRBJ2-1	CASSLWPAGDNEQFF	TGTGCCAGCAGTTTATGGCCAGCGGGGGACAATGAGCAGTTCTTC
-	-	TRBV9	TRBJ2-3	CASSVGVSGYTDTQYF	TGTGCCAGCAGCGTAGGGGTTAGCGGTTACACAGATACGCAGTATTTT
TRBD1	-	TRBV7-9	TRBJ1-2	CASTNPDRAAYGYTF	TGTGCCAGCACCAACCCCGACAGGGCGGCTTATGGCTACACCTTC
TRBD1	-	TRBV5-1	TRBJ2-3	CASSPGQSSSTDTQYF	TGCGCCAGCAGCCCGGGACAGAGTTCTAGCACAGATACGCAGTATTTT
-	-	TRBV11-2	TRBJ2-1	CASRERIYNEQFF	TGTGCCAGCCGGGAGCGCATCTACAATGAGCAGTTCTTC
TRBD1	-	TRBV15	TRBJ2-1	CATSRPGQGYNEQFF	TGTGCCACCAGCCGCCCGGGACAGGGGTACAATGAGCAGTTCTTC
TRBD2	-	TRBV27	TRBJ2-2	CASSSLPGGHTGELFF	TGTGCCAGCAGTTCTCTACCGGGGGGACACACCGGGGAGCTGTTTTTT
-	-	TRBV29-1	TRBJ1-1	CSVASSGGFTEAFF	TGCAGCGTCGCGTCTTCGGGGGGCTTCACTGAAGCTTTCTTT
-	-	TRBV6-1	TRBJ1-5	CASSEGILGQPQHF	TGTGCCAGCAGTGAGGGCATCTTAGGTCAGCCCCAGCATTTT
TRBD2	-	TRBV15	TRBJ2-7	CATSHVLGGSSYEQYF	TGTGCCACCAGCCACGTTTTGGGGGGGAGCTCCTACGAGCAGTACTTC
-	-	TRBV3-1/TRBV3-2	TRBJ1-5	CASSQGQALGPQHF	TGTGCCAGCAGCCAAGGACAGGCCTTGGGGCCCCAGCATTTT
TRBD2	-	TRBV5-5	TRBJ2-3	CASSLLAGSTDTQYF	TGTGCCAGCAGCTTACTAGCGGGAAGCACAGATACGCAGTATTTT
TRBD1	-	TRBV6-1	TRBJ1-5	CASSEVGTGFHQPQHF	TGTGCCAGCAGTGAAGTTGGGACAGGGTTTCATCAGCCCCAGCATTTT
-	-	TRBV29-1	TRBJ1-2	CSTQGRSYGYTF	TGCAGTACTCAAGGGAGGAGTTATGGCTACACCTTC
-	-	TRBV5-1	TRBJ2-7	CASSQTGTSYEQYF	TGCGCCAGCAGCCAAACCGGGACATCCTACGAGCAGTACTTC
-	-	TRBV19	TRBJ2-1	CASSHWNEQFF	TGTGCCAGTAGCCACTGGAATGAGCAGTTCTTC
-	-	TRBV30	TRBJ1-1	CAWRWAWVNTEAFF	TGTGCCTGGAGATGGGCATGGGTTAACACTGAAGCTTTCTTT
TRBD1	-	TRBV18	TRBJ2-7	CASSPNGQGQSEQYF	TGTGCCAGCTCACCAAACGGACAGGGTCAATCCGAGCAGTACTTC
-	-	TRBV9	TRBJ2-1	CASSVVGGGDTTVYNEQFF	TGTGCCAGCAGCGTAGTCGGAGGGGGGGACACCACTGTGTACAATGAGCAGTTCTTC
TRBD1	-	TRBV7-9	TRBJ1-2	CASSLGTGGERGYTF	TGTGCCAGCAGCTTAGGAACAGGGGGTGAGAGGGGCTACACCTTC